This TCR beta chain emerged from a study of shared clonotypes between healthy human individuals. The overall study: A couple of female and a few male donors aged 18 to 49 were enrolled.

Libraries were prepared by immunoSEQ multiplex PCR; TCRdb keeps only in-frame clonotypes and omits some of them. The sample includes roughly 2.2 million clones, under 95% of them seen just once. This CDR3 spans 15 amino acids. This clonotype was obtained from a man between 18 and 35 years old in good health. Some clones in this sample may be carry-over from other donors' samples. J is TRBJ2-7 and V is TRBV1; TRBD2 is taken as the D call from the table, unchecked against the DNA. TRBV1 is a pseudogene locus. The sequencing sample was made of naive CD4+ T cells from PBMCs. As for subset: CD45RA+ positively selected. The CDR3 DNA is TGCACCAGCAGCCCTACCGGGACTAGACCCCACGAGCAGTACTTC. Protein product: CTSSPTGTRPHEQYF.